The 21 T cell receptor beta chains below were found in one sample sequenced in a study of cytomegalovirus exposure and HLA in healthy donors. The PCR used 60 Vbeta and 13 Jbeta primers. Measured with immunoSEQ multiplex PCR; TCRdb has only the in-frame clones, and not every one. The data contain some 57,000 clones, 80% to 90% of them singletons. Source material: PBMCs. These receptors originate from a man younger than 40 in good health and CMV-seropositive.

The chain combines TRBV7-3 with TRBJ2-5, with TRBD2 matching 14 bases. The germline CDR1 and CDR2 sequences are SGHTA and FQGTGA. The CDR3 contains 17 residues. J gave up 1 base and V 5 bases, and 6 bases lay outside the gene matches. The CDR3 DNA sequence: TGTGCCAGCAGCCCCGGGACTAGCGGGAGTGGCCAAGAGACCCAGTACTTC. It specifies CASSPGTSGSGQETQYF.

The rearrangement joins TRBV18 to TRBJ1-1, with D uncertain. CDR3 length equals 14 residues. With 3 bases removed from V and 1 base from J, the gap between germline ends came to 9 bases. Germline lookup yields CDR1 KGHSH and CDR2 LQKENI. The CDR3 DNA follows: TGTGCCAGCTCACCGGAGCGGTGGAACACTGAAGCTTTCTTT. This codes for CASSPERWNTEAFF.

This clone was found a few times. The CDR3 nucleotides are TGTGCCAGCAGTTACGACAGGCTCTACGAGCAGTACTTC. Translation gives CASSYDRLYEQYF. The chain couples TRBV6-5 to TRBJ2-7, with TRBD1 as a possible D gene (6 bases). V gave up 2 bases and J gave up 3 bases, with 8 bases separating them. The CDR3 length is 13 residues. Germline V lookup: CDR1 MNHEY, CDR2 SVGAGI.

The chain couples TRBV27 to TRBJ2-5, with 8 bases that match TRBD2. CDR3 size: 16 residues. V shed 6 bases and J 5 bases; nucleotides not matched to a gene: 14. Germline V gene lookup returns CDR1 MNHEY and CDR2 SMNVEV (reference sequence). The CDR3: CASREYSSGRGETQYF. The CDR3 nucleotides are TGTGCCAGCAGGGAATACTCGAGCGGGAGAGGGGAGACCCAGTACTTC.

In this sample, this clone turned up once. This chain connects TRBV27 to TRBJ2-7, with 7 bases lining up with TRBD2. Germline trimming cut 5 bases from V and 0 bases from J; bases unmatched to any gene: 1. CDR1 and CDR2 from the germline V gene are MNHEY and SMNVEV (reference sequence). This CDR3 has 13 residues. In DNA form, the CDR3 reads TGTGCCAGCAGTGGACTAGGCTCCTACGAGCAGTACTTC. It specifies CASSGLGSYEQYF.

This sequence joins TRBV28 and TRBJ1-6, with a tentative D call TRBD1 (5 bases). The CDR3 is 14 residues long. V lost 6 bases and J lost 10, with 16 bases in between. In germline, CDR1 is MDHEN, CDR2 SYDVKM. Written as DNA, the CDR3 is TGTGCCAGCAGGCCCCAGGGTTTTCGATCACCCCTCCACTTT. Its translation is CASRPQGFRSPLHF.

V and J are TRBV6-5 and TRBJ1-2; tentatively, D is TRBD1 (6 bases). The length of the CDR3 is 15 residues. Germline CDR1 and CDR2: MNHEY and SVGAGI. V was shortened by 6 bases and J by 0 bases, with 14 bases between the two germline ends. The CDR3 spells CASSPRGQSNYGYTF. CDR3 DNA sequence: TGTGCCAGCAGCCCGCGCGGACAGTCTAACTATGGCTACACCTTC.

The CDR3 DNA reads TGTGCCAGCAGCCCCCGATCGGGACTCGACTACAATGAGCAGTTCTTC. This encodes CASSPRSGLDYNEQFF. This chain links TRBV14 with TRBJ2-1; D is perhaps TRBD2 (6 bases). Germline CDR1 and CDR2: SGHDN and FVKESK. V lost 4 bases and J 3 bases, leaving 16 bases between the germline ends. CDR3 length equals 16 residues.

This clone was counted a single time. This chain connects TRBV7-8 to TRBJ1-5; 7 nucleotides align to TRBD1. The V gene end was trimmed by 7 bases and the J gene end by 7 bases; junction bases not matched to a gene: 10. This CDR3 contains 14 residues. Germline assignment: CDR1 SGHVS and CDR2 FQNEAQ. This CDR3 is CASIQGGLGQPQHF. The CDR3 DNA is TGTGCCAGCATTCAGGGGGGATTGGGGCAGCCCCAGCATTTT.

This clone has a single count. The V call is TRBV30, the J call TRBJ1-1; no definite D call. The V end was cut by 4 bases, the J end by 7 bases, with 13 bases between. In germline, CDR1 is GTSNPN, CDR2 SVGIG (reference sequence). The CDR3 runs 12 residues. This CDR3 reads CAWNTNQVEAFF. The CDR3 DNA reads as TGTGCCTGGAACACAAACCAAGTTGAAGCTTTCTTT.

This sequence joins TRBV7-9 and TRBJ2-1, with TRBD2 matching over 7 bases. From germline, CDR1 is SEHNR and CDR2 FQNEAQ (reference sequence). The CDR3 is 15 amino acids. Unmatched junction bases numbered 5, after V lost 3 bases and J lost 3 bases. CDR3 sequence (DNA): TGTGCCAGCAGCTTGAGCGGGACGAGCTACAATGAGCAGTTCTTC. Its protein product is CASSLSGTSYNEQFF.

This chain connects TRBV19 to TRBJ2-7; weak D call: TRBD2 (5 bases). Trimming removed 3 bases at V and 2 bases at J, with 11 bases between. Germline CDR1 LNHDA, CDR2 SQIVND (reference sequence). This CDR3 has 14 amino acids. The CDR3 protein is CASSIGGFTYEQYF. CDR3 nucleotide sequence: TGTGCCAGTAGTATTGGCGGGTTTACCTACGAGCAGTACTTC.

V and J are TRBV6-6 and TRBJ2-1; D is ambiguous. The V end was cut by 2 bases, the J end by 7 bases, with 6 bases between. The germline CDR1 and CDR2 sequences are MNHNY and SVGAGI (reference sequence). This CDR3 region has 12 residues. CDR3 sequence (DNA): TGTGCCAGCAGTTACGTATCGAATGAGCAGTTCTTC. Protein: CASSYVSNEQFF.

This chain's CDR3 is CSVELAGGSEQYF. The CDR3 nucleotides are TGCAGCGTAGAACTAGCGGGAGGTTCCGAGCAGTACTTC. The chain couples TRBV29-1 to TRBJ2-7; 12 nucleotides align to TRBD2. Trimming took 6 bases from V and 6 from J; bases not matched to a gene: 6. CDR3 length: 13 amino acids. The germline V gene has CDR1 SQVTM and CDR2 ANQGSEA.

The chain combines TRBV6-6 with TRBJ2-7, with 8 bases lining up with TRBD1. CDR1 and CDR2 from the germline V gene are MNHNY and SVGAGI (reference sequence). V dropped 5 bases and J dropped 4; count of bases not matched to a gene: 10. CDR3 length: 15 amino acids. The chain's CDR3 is CASSISGTGAYEQYF. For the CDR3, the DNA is TGTGCCAGCAGTATTTCCGGGACAGGAGCTTACGAGCAGTACTTC.

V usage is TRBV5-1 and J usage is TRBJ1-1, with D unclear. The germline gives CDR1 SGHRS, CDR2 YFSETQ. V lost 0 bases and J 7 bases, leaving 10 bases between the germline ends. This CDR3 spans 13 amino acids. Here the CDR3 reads CASSLGAEDEAFF. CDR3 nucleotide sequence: TGCGCCAGCAGCTTGGGGGCAGAAGATGAAGCTTTCTTT.

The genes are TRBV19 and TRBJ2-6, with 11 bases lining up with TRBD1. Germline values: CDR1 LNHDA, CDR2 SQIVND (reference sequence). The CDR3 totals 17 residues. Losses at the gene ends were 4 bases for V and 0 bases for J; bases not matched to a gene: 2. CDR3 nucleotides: TGTGCCAGTAGTACCGGGACAGGGGGCTCTGGGGCCAACGTCCTGACTTTC. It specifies CASSTGTGGSGANVLTF.

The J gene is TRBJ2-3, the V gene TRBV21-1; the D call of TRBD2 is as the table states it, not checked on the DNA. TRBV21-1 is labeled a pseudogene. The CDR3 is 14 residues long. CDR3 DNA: TGTGCCAGCAGCAAAGGAGGCTGCACAGATACGCAGTATTTT. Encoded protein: CASSKGGCTDTQYF.

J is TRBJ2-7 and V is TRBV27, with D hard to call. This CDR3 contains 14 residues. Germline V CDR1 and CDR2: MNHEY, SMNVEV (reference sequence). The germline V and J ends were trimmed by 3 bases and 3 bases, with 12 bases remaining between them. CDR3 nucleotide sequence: TGTGCCAGCAGTTTCATAGCCAATATCTACGAGCAGTACTTC. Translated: CASSFIANIYEQYF.

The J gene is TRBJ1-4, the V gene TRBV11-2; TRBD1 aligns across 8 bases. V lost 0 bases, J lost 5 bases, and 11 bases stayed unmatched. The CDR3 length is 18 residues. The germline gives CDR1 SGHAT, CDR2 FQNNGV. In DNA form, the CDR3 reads TGTGCCAGCAGCTTAGACCCTACAGGGGGATACTCGAATGAAAAACTGTTTTTT. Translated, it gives CASSLDPTGGYSNEKLFF.

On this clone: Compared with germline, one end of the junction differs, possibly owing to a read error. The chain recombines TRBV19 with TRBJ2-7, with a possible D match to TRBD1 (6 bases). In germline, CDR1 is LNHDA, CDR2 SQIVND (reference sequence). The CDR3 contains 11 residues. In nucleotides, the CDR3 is TGTGCCAGTAGTATAGGAGGACAGCTTATCTTC. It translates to CASSIGGQLIF.